Following are 12 T cell receptor beta chains from one sample sequenced in a study of T cells in Graves' hyperthyroidism and ophthalmopathy. Amplified regions were TCR beta CDR3 sequences from RNA transcripts. In the first-round RT-PCR of the TCR CDR3, the HTBI primer set was used. TCRdb called the multiplex PCR reads again in MiXCR, with one record for every CDR3 protein. Of about 620,000 distinct CDR3 sequences listed, 16% are singletons. Material for sequencing was blood. These receptors were collected from a woman aged 25 to 39 with Graves' hyperthyroidism.

This chain connects TRBV4-1 to TRBJ2-4; 7 bases map to TRBD2. Trimming removed 2 bases from V and 8 bases from J; junction bases left unmatched: 3. This CDR3 is 13 amino acids long. In germline, CDR1 is MGHRA, CDR2 YSYEKL. Here the CDR3 DNA reads TGCGCCAGCAGCCAAAGCCTAGCGGACATTCAGTACTTC. It is translated as CASSQSLADIQYF.

This clonotype was counted ten times or more. This sequence joins TRBV7-2 and TRBJ2-7; D gene unclear. Germline values: CDR1 SGHTA, CDR2 FQGNSA. The CDR3 is made up of 13 amino acids. V dropped 1 base and J dropped 4 bases, with 8 bases sitting between them. The CDR3 DNA sequence: TGTGCCAGCAGCTTAGGGGCAGGTTACGAGCAGTACTTC. Protein: CASSLGAGYEQYF.

This clonotype was picked up a small number of times. The chain is built from TRBV19 and TRBJ2-6; D unresolved. CDR3 length: 15 residues. In germline, CDR1 is LNHDA, CDR2 SQIVND (reference sequence). V was clipped by 3 bases and J by 2 bases, with 8 bases between them. The CDR3 spells CASSIGLPGANVLTF. Here the CDR3 DNA reads TGTGCCAGTAGTATCGGCCTTCCTGGGGCCAACGTCCTGACTTTC. The variable domain in full, completed from reference TRBV19 and TRBJ2-6, reads DGGITQSPKYLFRKEGQNVTLSCEQNLNHDAMYWYRQDPGQGLRLIYYSQIVNDFQKGDIAEGYSVSREKKESFPLTVTSAQKNPTAFYLCASSIGLPGANVLTFGAGSRLTVL.

The chain combines TRBV6-1 with TRBJ1-6, with D possibly matching TRBD1 (5 bases). V shed 5 bases and J shed 0 bases, with 20 bases lying between them. In germline, CDR1 is MNHNS, CDR2 SASEGT. The CDR3 has 19 residues. CDR3 protein: CASSSTPGGLSSYNSPLHF. The CDR3 DNA sequence: TGTGCCAGCAGTTCGACCCCTGGGGGGTTAAGCTCCTATAATTCACCCCTCCACTTT.

This clonotype was found a few times. The gene calls are TRBV10-2 and TRBJ2-2; D is ambiguous. There are 15 residues in the CDR3. V lost 7 bases, J lost 4 bases, and 16 bases lay in between. Looked up from germline, CDR1 is WSHSY and CDR2 is SAAADI. CDR3 protein: CASTLVGIGTGELFF. The CDR3 coding sequence is TGCGCCAGCACCTTAGTAGGTATCGGCACCGGGGAGCTGTTTTTT.

The V and J genes are TRBV18 and TRBJ1-5; no definite D call. Germline V gene lookup returns CDR1 KGHSH and CDR2 LQKENI. The CDR3 length is 16 residues. Trimming took 2 bases from V and 2 from J, leaving 13 bases between them. The CDR3 bases are TGTGCCAGCTCACCAGGAGTGGCGGATGGCAATCAGCCCCAGCATTTT. Residues: CASSPGVADGNQPQHF. Combining the CDR3 with reference TRBV18 and TRBJ1-5 gives the whole variable domain NAGVMQNPRHLVRRRGQEARLRCSPMKGHSHVYWYRQLPEEGLKFMVYLQKENIIDESGMPKERFSAEFPKEGPSILRIQQVVRGDSAAYFCASSPGVADGNQPQHFGDGTRLSIL.

CDR3 sequence (DNA): TGTGCCAGCAGCGGAAGTCCCGGTCCTAGCACAGATACGCAGTATTTT. This translates into CASSGSPGPSTDTQYF. The rearrangement uses TRBV9 and TRBJ2-3; D unclear. CDR1 and CDR2 from the germline V gene are SGDLS and YYNGEE. V was cut by 3 bases and J by 0 bases, with 14 bases left in between. The CDR3 is 16 amino acids. The complete variable domain, with remaining parts taken from reference TRBV9 and TRBJ2-3, reads DSGVTQTPKHLITATGQRVTLRCSPRSGDLSVYWYQQSLDQGLQFLIQYYNGEERAKGNILERFSAQQFPDLHSELNLSSLELGDSALYFCASSGSPGPSTDTQYFGPGTRLTVL.

As to this clonotype: Since a much larger clone is just one base distant, this may be a read error. The chain recombines TRBV7-2 with TRBJ2-1; possibly TRBD2 for D (5 bases). This CDR3 is 13 amino acids long. Per germline, CDR1 SGHTA and CDR2 FQGNSA. The CDR3: CASSLALANEQSF. The CDR3 coding sequence is TGTGCCAGCAGCTTAGCTCTAGCCAATGAGCAGTCCTTC.

V and J are TRBV4-1 and TRBJ1-4; a possible D gene is TRBD1 (5 bases). The CDR3 totals 11 residues. The V gene's germline CDR1 is MGHRA and CDR2 YSYEKL. V gave up 3 bases and J gave up 10 bases, with 6 bases separating them. CDR3 nucleotides: TGCGCCAGCAGCCAGGGGGGAAAACTGTTTTTT. Protein: CASSQGGKLFF.

The chain combines TRBV27 with TRBJ1-4; 10 bases are shared with TRBD1. The CDR3 sequence is 16 residues long. Germline-derived CDR1 and CDR2 are MNHEY and SMNVEV (reference sequence). V trimming: 1 base; J trimming: 4 bases; junction bases outside the gene matches: 3. In DNA, the CDR3 is TGTGCCAGCAGTTTATTGGGGGACAGGGGTAATGAAAAACTGTTTTTT. Its protein product is CASSLLGDRGNEKLFF.

The chain carries TRBV28 and TRBJ2-7; 9 bases align to TRBD2. Germline CDR1 is MDHEN and CDR2 is SYDVKM. The CDR3 spans 15 residues. J lost 5 bases, V lost 4 bases, and 9 bases had no gene match. CDR3 nucleotide sequence: TGTGCCAGCAGTTCCCCGGGACTAGCTGCGCACGAGCAGTACTTC. Protein sequence: CASSSPGLAAHEQYF.

Remarks on this clonotype: Compared with germline, one end of the junction differs, possibly owing to a read error. This chain connects TRBV6-1 to TRBJ2-2, with TRBD1 identical over 7 bases. The germline V gene has CDR1 MNHNS and CDR2 SASEGT. This CDR3 has 15 residues. CDR3: CASSEQGVGTGQLFF. The CDR3 bases are TGTGCCAGCAGTGAGCAGGGGGTGGGCACCGGGCAGCTGTTTTTT.